This TCR beta chain was sequenced for a study of cytomegalovirus exposure and HLA in healthy donors. Points on this clone: Its specificity is unknown. Germline is not matched at one junction end, which may reflect a read error.

Germline loops: CDR1 SGHAT, CDR2 FQNNGV. This CDR3 has 13 residues. Findings and limits, study-wide: Accurate predictions that matched the HLA-A and HLA-B alleles of most subjects were reportedly made from TCR beta sequences. An analysis done earlier found most TCR beta V segments productive about 90% or about 30% of the time. Presence/absence analyses took donor sequencing depth as roughly uniform.

In the PCR, 60 Vbeta and 13 Jbeta primers were used. The table came from immunoSEQ multiplex PCR; TCRdb's copy has only in-frame clones and leaves some out. Of about 130,000 clones listed, 60% to 75% are singletons. The chain has TRBV11-2 and TRBJ1-2; D may be TRBD1 (6 bases). Sequencing was performed on PBMCs. The receptor was isolated from a woman between 50 and 59 years old in good health and CMV-seropositive. The CDR3 DNA follows: TGTGCCAGCAGCTTAGAGGTCAATCGCCCAGGGGTCTTC. Its translation is CASSLEVNRPGVF.